This TCR beta chain was recovered during a study of radiotherapy plus CTLA-4 blockade in lung cancer. Whole-study context: Of the patients, 15% to 20% showed objective responses and around 34% attained disease control. General observations from the study: Increased serum interferon-beta after radiation also reportedly predicted response strongly. After radiotherapy and ipilimumab, tumor-derived clones expanded in peripheral blood.

Some clones are missing from TCRdb's copy, which holds only in-frame ones; the method was immunoSEQ multiplex PCR. The sample holds about 80,000 clones, about 88% seen once. As regards this clone: Its specificity is not known.

People whose metastatic non-small-cell lung cancer was chemo-refractory got focal radiation along with CTLA-4 blockade by ipilimumab. CDR1 and CDR2 (germline): LNHDA, SQIVND (reference sequence). The V gene end was trimmed by 5 bases and the J gene end by 0 bases; junction bases not matched to a gene: 4. The CDR3 spans 16 residues. This TCR was recovered from a human donor with non-small cell lung cancer who had stable disease on radiotherapy plus ipilimumab. The specimen was peripheral blood, collected from a patient treated with radiotherapy plus ipilimumab. This sequence joins TRBV19 and TRBJ2-6; TRBD1 matches 7 bases. CDR3 amino acids: CASSRDSLSGANVLTF. The DNA for the CDR3 is TGTGCCAGTAGTCGGGACAGCCTCTCTGGGGCCAACGTCCTGACTTTC.